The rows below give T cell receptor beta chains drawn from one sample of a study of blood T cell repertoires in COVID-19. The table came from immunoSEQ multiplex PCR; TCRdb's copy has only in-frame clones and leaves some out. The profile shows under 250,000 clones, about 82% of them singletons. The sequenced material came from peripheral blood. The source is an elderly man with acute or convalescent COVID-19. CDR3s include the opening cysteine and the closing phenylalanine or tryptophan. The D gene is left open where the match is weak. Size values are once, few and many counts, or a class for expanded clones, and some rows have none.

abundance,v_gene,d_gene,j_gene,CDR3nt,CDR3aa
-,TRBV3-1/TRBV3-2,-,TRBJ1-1,TGTGCCAGCAGCCAAGGGCAGGGTAGCGCTTTCTTT,CASSQGQGSAFF
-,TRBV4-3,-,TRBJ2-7,TGCGCCAGCGCATCCTCAGGGGGGTACGAGCAGTACTTC,CASASSGGYEQYF
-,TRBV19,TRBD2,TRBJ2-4,TGTGCCAGTAGTACCGGGGGGAACATTCAGTACTTC,CASSTGGNIQYF
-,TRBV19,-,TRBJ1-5,TGTGCCAGTAGTATAGATGGACAGCAATCCTTTTATAGCAATCAGCCCCAGCATTTT,CASSIDGQQSFYSNQPQHF
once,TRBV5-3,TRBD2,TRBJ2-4,TGTGCCAGAAGCGTTGCGACTAGCGGGGGTCAGTACTTC,CARSVATSGGQYF
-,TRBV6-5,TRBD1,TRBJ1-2,TGTGCCAGCAGTTACTTGCAGACAGGGTTCATCCGTGGCTACACCTTC,CASSYLQTGFIRGYTF
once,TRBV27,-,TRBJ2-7,TGTGCCAGCAGTTTGCTTAATACAGGGAGCGAGCAGTACTTC,CASSLLNTGSEQYF
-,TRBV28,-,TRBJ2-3,TGTGCCAGCTCTGGTTCGCCCGAGGATACGCAGTATTTT,CASSGSPEDTQYF
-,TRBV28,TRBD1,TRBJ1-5,TGTGCCAGCAGTTTACTACAGGGGGCTAGGAGCAATCAGCCCCAGCATTTT,CASSLLQGARSNQPQHF
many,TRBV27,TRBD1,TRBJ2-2,TGTGCCAGCAGGAATGCGGGACAGGTGGACGGGGAGCTGTTTTTT,CASRNAGQVDGELFF
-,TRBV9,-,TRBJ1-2,TGTGCCAGCAGCGTAGGGGGGACTACTAACTATGGCTACACCTTC,CASSVGGTTNYGYTF
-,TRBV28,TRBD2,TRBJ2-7,TGTGCCAGCCGACTAGCGGAATCCTACGAGCAGTACTTC,CASRLAESYEQYF
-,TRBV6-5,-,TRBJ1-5,TGTGCCAGCAGTCCGGGAGGAAATCAGCCCCAGCATTTT,CASSPGGNQPQHF
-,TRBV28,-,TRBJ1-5,TGTGCCAGCAGTTTCGGACAGCGGTATAGCAATCAGCCCCAGCATTTT,CASSFGQRYSNQPQHF
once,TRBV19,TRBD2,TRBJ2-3,TGTGCCAGTAGTGTCGGGCTAGCGGGAACAGATACGCAGTATTTT,CASSVGLAGTDTQYF
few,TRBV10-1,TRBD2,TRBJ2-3,TGCGCCAGCGGGTCGGGGGGGCCTGGAGATACGCAGTATTTT,CASGSGGPGDTQYF
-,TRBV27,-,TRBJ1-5,TGTGCCAGCAAGGGGGTGGTGACGGACAATCAGCCCCAGCATTTT,CASKGVVTDNQPQHF
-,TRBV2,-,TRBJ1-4,TGTGCCAGCAAAGCAGGGGTTGAAAAACTGTTTTTT,CASKAGVEKLFF
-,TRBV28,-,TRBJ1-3,TGTGCCAGCAGGACGACAGACAGGATTGGAAACACCATATATTTT,CASRTTDRIGNTIYF
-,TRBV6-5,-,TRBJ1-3,TGTGCCAGCAGTTTCGGGGGCTCTGGAAACACCATATATTTT,CASSFGGSGNTIYF
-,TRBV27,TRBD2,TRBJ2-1,TGTGCCAGCAGTTCCCCGACTAGCGGGGGATCTAATGAGCAGTTCTTC,CASSSPTSGGSNEQFF
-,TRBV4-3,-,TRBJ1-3,TGCGCCAGCAGCCAAGCTGCGACAGCCTCTGGAAACACCATATATTTT,CASSQAATASGNTIYF
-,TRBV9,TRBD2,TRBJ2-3,TGTGCCAGCAGCTTGGCTAGCGGGACCACAGATACGCAGTATTTT,CASSLASGTTDTQYF
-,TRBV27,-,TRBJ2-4,TGTGCCAGCAGTTCCCCGACCCCGCGGGCCAAAAACATTCAGTACTTC,CASSSPTPRAKNIQYF
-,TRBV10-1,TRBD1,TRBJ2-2,TGCGCCAGCAGTGCCCCGACAGGGGGAAGAGGTACCGGGGAGCTGTTTTTT,CASSAPTGGRGTGELFF
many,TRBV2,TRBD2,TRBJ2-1,TGTGCCAGCAGACCCCTAGCGGGTCGGGGGGGTGAGCAGTTCTTC,CASRPLAGRGGEQFF
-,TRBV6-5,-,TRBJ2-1,TGTGCCCACAGCACGACGAGGGAATGGTCGAGTGAGCAGTTCTTC,CAHSTTREWSSEQFF
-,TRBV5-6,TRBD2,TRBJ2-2,TGTGCCAGCAGCTTGGCACTAGCGGGAGTCGGGGAGCTGTTTTTT,CASSLALAGVGELFF
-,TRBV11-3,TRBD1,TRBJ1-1,TGTGCCAGCAGCAAGACAGGGGGCGGTGAAGCTTTCTTT,CASSKTGGGEAFF
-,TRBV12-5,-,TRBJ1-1,TGTGCTAGTGGTTTGCGGGGGTCGGACACTGAAGCTTTCTTT,CASGLRGSDTEAFF
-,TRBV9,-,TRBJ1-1,TGTGCCAGCAGCGCCCCTCCGGACACTGAAGCTTTCTTT,CASSAPPDTEAFF
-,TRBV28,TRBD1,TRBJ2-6,TGTGCCAGCAGTTTATACGGGACAGGCTATTCTGGGGCCAACGTCCTGACTTTC,CASSLYGTGYSGANVLTF
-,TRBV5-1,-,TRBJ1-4,TGCGCCAGCAACCAGGGTAGGGGCGAAAAACTGTTTTTT,CASNQGRGEKLFF
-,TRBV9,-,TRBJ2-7,TGTGCCAGCAGCGAAGGCTGGGCTTCCTCCTACGAGCAGTACTTC,CASSEGWASSYEQYF
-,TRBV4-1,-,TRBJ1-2,TGCGCCAGCAGCTTGAGTAGGGGAAATGGCTACACCTTC,CASSLSRGNGYTF
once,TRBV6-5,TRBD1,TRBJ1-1,TGTGCCAGCAGGGGACGGGACAGCGAGAACACTGAAGCTTTCTTT,CASRGRDSENTEAFF
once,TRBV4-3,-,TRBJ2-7,TGCGCCAGCAGCCCAACAGCTACGAGCTCCTACGAGCAGTACTTC,CASSPTATSSYEQYF
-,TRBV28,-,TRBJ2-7,TGTGCCAGCACGGCAGGGACTTCAAGGGAGCAGTACTTC,CASTAGTSREQYF
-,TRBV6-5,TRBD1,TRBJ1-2,TGTGCCAGCAGCCGTTCCGACAGGGGCAACTATGGCTACACCTTC,CASSRSDRGNYGYTF
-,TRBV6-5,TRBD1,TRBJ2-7,TGTGCCAGCAAGGGGCTGACAGGGGCGGGCGAGCAGTACTTC,CASKGLTGAGEQYF
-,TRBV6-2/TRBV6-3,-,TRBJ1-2,TGTGCCAGCAGTTACCTTCCCTGGGCCGGCAACTATGGCTACACCTTC,CASSYLPWAGNYGYTF
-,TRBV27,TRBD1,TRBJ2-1,TGTGCCAGCAGTTCCCGCAACAGGGGGCGCTTTATGGAGCAGTTCTTC,CASSSRNRGRFMEQFF
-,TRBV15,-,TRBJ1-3,TGTGCCACCAGCAAGGGGGGGTCTGGAAACACCATATATTTT,CATSKGGSGNTIYF
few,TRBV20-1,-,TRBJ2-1,TGCAGTGCTAGAGATCGGAGAGAGCAGTTCTTC,CSARDRREQFF
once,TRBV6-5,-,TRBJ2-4,TGTGCCAGCAGTTATACAGAAGGAAACATTCAGTACTTC,CASSYTEGNIQYF
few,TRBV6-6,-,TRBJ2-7,TGTGCCAGCAGTTACGGGCAGGGCCCCTACGAGCAGTACTTC,CASSYGQGPYEQYF
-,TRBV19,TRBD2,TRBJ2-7,TGTGCCAGTAGGACTAGCGGGCTACCCTACGAGCAGTACTTC,CASRTSGLPYEQYF
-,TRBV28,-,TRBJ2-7,TGTGCCAGCTTGGAGGGTCCGGGGGCCTACGAGCAGTACTTC,CASLEGPGAYEQYF